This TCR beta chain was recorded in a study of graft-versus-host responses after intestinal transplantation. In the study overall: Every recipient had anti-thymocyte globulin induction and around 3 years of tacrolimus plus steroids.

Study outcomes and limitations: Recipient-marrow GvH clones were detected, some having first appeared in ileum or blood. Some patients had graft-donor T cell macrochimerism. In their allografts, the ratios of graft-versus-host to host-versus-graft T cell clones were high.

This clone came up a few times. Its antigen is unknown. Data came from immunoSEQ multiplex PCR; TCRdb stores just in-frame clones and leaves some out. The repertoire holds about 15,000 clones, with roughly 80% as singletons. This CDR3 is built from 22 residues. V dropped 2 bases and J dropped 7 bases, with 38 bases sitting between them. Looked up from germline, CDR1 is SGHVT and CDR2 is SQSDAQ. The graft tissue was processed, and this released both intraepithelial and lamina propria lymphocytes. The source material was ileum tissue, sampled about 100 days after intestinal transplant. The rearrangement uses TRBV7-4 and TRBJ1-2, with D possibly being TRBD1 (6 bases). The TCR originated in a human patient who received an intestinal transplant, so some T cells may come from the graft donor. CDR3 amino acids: CASSLKGVGGHPPELSRGGYTF. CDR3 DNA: TGTGCCAGCAGCTTAAAAGGGGTGGGGGGACACCCCCCAGAACTATCGAGAGGTGGCTACACCTTC.